This T cell receptor beta chain was captured by sequencing in a study of vaccination effects on CD4 cells after COVID-19. About the research overall: Viral peptide pools were used in the ViraFEST assay to expand antigen-specific CD4+ T cells, and sequencing came afterward.

Concerning this clone: Its antigen is unidentified.

Culture lasted over 9 days before CD4+ T cell isolation. All participants had two doses of either the BNT162b2 or mRNA-1273 vaccine. It was on days 3 and 7 that half the medium was replaced with IL-2 medium. General study points: Substantial clonal contraction characterized both infection- and vaccine-induced clones late after vaccination.

The CDR3 length is 13 residues. From germline, CDR1 is MDHEN and CDR2 SYDVKM. The V and J ends lost 7 bases and 1 base respectively, with 8 bases between them. Assay used: immunoSEQ multiplex PCR; TCRdb lists only in-frame clones, some missing. Of some 60,000 clones listed, approximately 81% are singletons. The sequencing here drew on CD4+ T cells from PBMCs cultured without peptide, taken after COVID-19 vaccination. This sequence originates from a human donor who received a COVID-19 vaccine. The chain uses TRBV28 and TRBJ1-3; perhaps TRBD1 as D (5 bases). This CDR3 reads CASMWGSGNTIYF. CDR3 coding DNA: TGTGCCAGCATGTGGGGGTCTGGAAACACCATATATTTT. The full variable domain, with the rest looked up from reference TRBV28 and TRBJ1-3, is DVKVTQSSRYLVKRTGEKVFLECVQDMDHENMFWYRQDPGLGLRLIYFSYDVKMKEKGDIPEGYSVSREKKERFSLILESASTNQTSMYLCASMWGSGNTIYFGEGSWLTVV.